The rows below give T cell receptor beta chains drawn from one sample of a study of T cells in Graves' hyperthyroidism and ophthalmopathy. From the multiplex PCR reads, TCRdb called clonotypes with MiXCR, one entry per CDR3 protein. Of 500,000 to 650,000 distinct CDR3 sequences listed, 40% to 55% are singletons. The sample taken for sequencing was peripheral blood or thyroid tissue (not recorded which). These receptors all come from an adult woman with Graves' disease, either hyperthyroidism or ophthalmopathy (not recorded which). Both conserved end residues are part of each CDR3. The D gene is left open where the match is weak. Size values are once, few and many counts, or a class for expanded clones, and some rows have none.

V gene	J gene	clone size	D gene	CDR3 DNA	CDR3 protein
TRBV7-9	TRBJ2-5	-	TRBD2	TGTGCCAGCAGCCAGACTAGCCGGGAGACCCAGTACTTC	CASSQTSRETQYF
TRBV7-9	TRBJ1-2	few	TRBD1	TGTGCCAGCAGCTTAGGGGGGACAGGGGCAATCCTCTATGGCTACACCTTC	CASSLGGTGAILYGYTF
TRBV25-1	TRBJ1-1	-	-	TGTGCCAGCAGACACGTAGGTCGCACTGAAGCTTTCTTT	CASRHVGRTEAFF
TRBV11-2	TRBJ2-2	-	-	TGTGCCGGACGCCGAAACACCGGGGAGCTGTTTTTT	CAGRRNTGELFF
TRBV5-5	TRBJ2-7	many	-	TGTGCCAGCAGCATAGGGGGGGACGAGCAGTACTTC	CASSIGGDEQYF
TRBV7-9	TRBJ2-7	-	-	TGTGCCAGCAGCTTAGTGGCTAGAACAAGCAGCGAGCAGTACTTC	CASSLVARTSSEQYF
TRBV29-1	TRBJ1-2	-	TRBD1	TGCAGCTTTGGAACAGGGGATGATGGCTACACCTTC	CSFGTGDDGYTF
TRBV4-1	TRBJ1-1	many	-	TGCGCCAGCAGCCAAGTGGCAATGAACACTGAAGCTTTCTTT	CASSQVAMNTEAFF
TRBV27	TRBJ1-1	-	-	TGTGCCAGCAGTTTCAGTTTGGATGGGGACACTGAAGCTTTCTTT	CASSFSLDGDTEAFF
TRBV2	TRBJ2-5	many	-	TGTGCCAGTAAATCTCTAGACCTCCAAGAGACCCAGTACTTC	CASKSLDLQETQYF
TRBV20-1	TRBJ2-5	many	-	TGCAGTGCCACAAGGATACAACCCCAAGAGACCCAGTACTTC	CSATRIQPQETQYF
TRBV11-2	TRBJ1-2	few	-	TGTGCCAGCAGCGTACCAGAGTATGGCTACACCTTC	CASSVPEYGYTF
TRBV27	TRBJ1-6	-	-	TGTGCCAGCAGGCAACTTAATTCACCCCTCCACTTT	CASRQLNSPLHF
TRBV29-1	TRBJ2-5	once	TRBD1	TGCAGCAAACTCCGGGACAGGCAAGAGACCCAGTACTTC	CSKLRDRQETQYF
TRBV7-9	TRBJ1-1	-	-	TGTGCCAGCAGCTTAGTTTCGGGGCCCGACATCGAAGCTTTCTTT	CASSLVSGPDIEAFF
TRBV11-2	TRBJ2-3	-	TRBD1	TGTGCCAGCAGCTTAGCCGGACAGGGATCGACAGATACGCAGTATTTT	CASSLAGQGSTDTQYF
TRBV10-2	TRBJ2-5	once	-	TGCGCCAGCACGAGAAGCCAGGGGGGGCAAGAGACCCAGTACTTC	CASTRSQGGQETQYF
TRBV5-1	TRBJ1-2	-	-	TGCGCCAGCAGCGAGGTCAGGGCAGCTGGCTACACCTTC	CASSEVRAAGYTF
TRBV7-9	TRBJ2-7	-	TRBD1	TGTGCCAGCAGACCCCATATTCGGACAGGGGCCTACGAGCAGTACTTC	CASRPHIRTGAYEQYF
TRBV5-1	TRBJ2-5	few	-	TGCGCCAGCAGCTTGGGGACAGCCAATCAAGAGACCCAGTACTTC	CASSLGTANQETQYF
TRBV7-8	TRBJ2-5	many	-	TGTGCCAGCAGTCCCGACCGACGACAAGGGAGGACAGAGACCCAGTACTTC	CASSPDRRQGRTETQYF
TRBV20-1	TRBJ1-6	many	-	TGCAGTGCCAGAAGGAGGGTCGGACAAAATAATTCACCCCTCCACTTT	CSARRRVGQNNSPLHF
TRBV12-3/TRBV12-4	TRBJ1-1	-	TRBD1	TGTGCCAGCGTGAGAGGGACAGGGGGTACTTTCTTT	CASVRGTGGTFF
TRBV9	TRBJ1-5	-	TRBD1	TGTGCCAGCAGGATAGGACAGGGGAGGGTGCCCCAGCATTTT	CASRIGQGRVPQHF
TRBV25-1	TRBJ1-6	-	TRBD1	TGTGCCAGCAGTTTAGCGGGACAGCTTTCTAATTCACCCCTCCACTTT	CASSLAGQLSNSPLHF
TRBV7-2	TRBJ2-5	-	-	TGTGCCAGCAGCTCCCGCGGGACCTTCGAGACCCAGTACTTC	CASSSRGTFETQYF
TRBV10-3	TRBJ1-1	many	-	TGTGCCATCAGGGAAGATGGGTCAGGAGGCACTGAAGCTTTCTTT	CAIREDGSGGTEAFF
TRBV6-2/TRBV6-3	TRBJ1-6	-	-	TGTGCCAGCAGTTACTCGAGTGGCGGTCTGAGCTCCTATAATTCACCCCTCCACTTT	CASSYSSGGLSSYNSPLHF
TRBV5-1	TRBJ1-2	many	-	TGCGCCAGCAGCTTGGGAGAGGGCTACACCTTC	CASSLGEGYTF
TRBV7-9	TRBJ1-4	-	TRBD1	TGTGCCAGCAGCTTAGGTGGGACAGGGTGGGGTGAAAAACTGTTTTTT	CASSLGGTGWGEKLFF
TRBV20-1	TRBJ2-2	many	-	TGCAGTGCTAGAGATCGGGATCGTGGGGCGGCGAACACCGGGGAGCTGTTTTTT	CSARDRDRGAANTGELFF
TRBV4-1	TRBJ2-2	-	TRBD2	TGCGCCAGCAGCCAAGTCGGGACTAGCGGGATCGCGAACACCGGGGAGCTGTTTTTT	CASSQVGTSGIANTGELFF
TRBV10-3	TRBJ1-2	few	-	TGTGCCATCAGTGAGTCGCCTGTTCCAGATACCTTC	CAISESPVPDTF
TRBV10-3	TRBJ2-6	-	-	TGTGCCATCAGTGCAGGGGCTGGGGCCAACGTCCTGACTTTC	CAISAGAGANVLTF
TRBV7-9	TRBJ2-2	many	TRBD1	TGTGCCAGCAGCCCCAAGGGACAGGTGTACACCGGGGAGCTGTTTTTT	CASSPKGQVYTGELFF
TRBV7-3	TRBJ1-2	-	-	TGTGCCAGCAGCACCGGACAGAGGGGTGTCTATGGCTACACCTTC	CASSTGQRGVYGYTF
TRBV5-1	TRBJ2-7	few	-	TGTGCCAGCAGCCCCTCCGGACACATTATATCCTACGAGCAGTACTTC	CASSPSGHIISYEQYF
TRBV2	TRBJ1-2	many	-	TGTGCCAGCAGTTTTGGTACAGGGAATAAATATGGCTACACCTTC	CASSFGTGNKYGYTF
TRBV20-1	TRBJ2-7	-	-	TGCAGTGCGGCAAATACGGGCCTCCGGGCCTACGAGCAGTACTTC	CSAANTGLRAYEQYF
TRBV2	TRBJ1-2	-	-	TGTGCCAGCAGGGCCGAGGAAGAGGGCTATGGCTACACCTTC	CASRAEEEGYGYTF
TRBV7-9	TRBJ2-5	-	TRBD1	TGTGCCAGCAGCCCCCCCGTCGCAGGGGGTACGGAGACCCAGTACTTC	CASSPPVAGGTETQYF
TRBV12-3/TRBV12-4	TRBJ1-3	many	-	TGTGCCAGCAACTCGGACAGCTCTGGAAACACCATATATTTT	CASNSDSSGNTIYF
TRBV7-9	TRBJ2-1	-	-	TGTGCCAGCAGCTTCGAGGGCAATGAGCAGTTCTTC	CASSFEGNEQFF
TRBV20-1	TRBJ1-4	-	-	TGCAGTGCTAGTATGCCAGATGATGAAAAACTGTTTTTT	CSASMPDDEKLFF
TRBV10-3	TRBJ1-1	many	TRBD1	TGTGCCATCAACTCCGGGACAGGGGGCGGCACTGAAGCTTTCTTT	CAINSGTGGGTEAFF
TRBV19	TRBJ1-3	once	-	TGTGCCTGGGTCAGGGTCTACGCTGGAAACACCATATATTTT	CAWVRVYAGNTIYF
TRBV11-2	TRBJ1-4	-	-	TGTGCCAGCAGCTTAGAATCCCCATACCGGGAGGGTGAAAAACTGTTTTTT	CASSLESPYREGEKLFF